This T cell receptor beta chain comes out of a study of CD8 T cell repertoires and HIV-1 epitope variants (TCRdb year 2020). Some background on the complete study: Twenty-five peptides representing autologous and known Gag and Nef epitope variants were each used to stimulate T cells in separate culture wells. A CMV, EBV and flu peptide pool, the Ebola AY9 epitope as negative control, and a no-peptide well were included as control conditions. The epitopes tested covered three Gag epitope families plus Nef HW9 and YT9. T cells were enriched using the EasySep Human T Cell Enrichment Kit and then co-cultured with an equal number of autologous T cell-negative cells acting as antigen-presenting cells. For 10 to 11 days the cultures were kept in IMDM with gentamicin, and on days 3 and 7 half of the media was changed with IL-2, IL-7 and IL-15 added. A 1M T cell aliquot was kept as an uncultured baseline condition, separate from the roughly 90 T cell cultures. A total of more than 80 T cell cultures were run, with each culture condition done in triplicate except for one peptide, which was done in duplicate.

Sequencing of TCR beta CDR3 regions was performed at survey depth on the immunoSEQ platform. The QIAamp DNA micro kit was used to extract genomic DNA from every cultured and uncultured CD8+ T cell population. In the authors' own workflow: Any sample with under 5,000 productive reads was excluded, and this exclusion removed about 6.5% of the roughly 80 cultures stimulated with HIV peptides. Sequences were trimmed to CDR3 by a MANAFEST web app, and nonproductive sequences, CDR3s under 5 amino acids, and sequences not starting with C or ending with F/W were removed. Clonotypes were classified as antigen-specific only if expansion was observed in at least 2 of 3 replicates versus the no-peptide control at FDR 0.01, only within one epitope family. A specific clonotype also had to show a frequency at least fivefold higher than in wells stimulated with peptides from other epitope families. TCRdb holds this immuneACCESS table with in-frame rearrangements only. Some clones are missing; in checked studies, unresolved V genes explain under half, and the rest has no known cause. For V, J and clone size, that table is used; D and trimming come from the DNA. This sample has about 90,000 clones in its table, and almost 75% of those were observed once. The biggest ten clones account for 25% to 30% of the sample.

To note about this clone: No antigen is known for it. Within one base of it there is no much larger clone, and no base qualities were kept.

Compared with germline, V lacks 6 bases and J lacks 4 bases; bases without a gene match: 16. Measured from the cysteine to the phenylalanine, the CDR3 is 17 residues long. Solely the CDR3 DNA is kept, with 51 bases framed from the first base. Based on the germline V gene, the CDR1 and CDR2 sequences are MDHEN and SYDVKM. Here is what the overall study found, with its caveats: About five clonotypes recognized the Nef KF9 family and one the HW9 family, with no responses to the TAALDMSHF plasma variant. The study identified roughly 9 antigen-specific TCR beta clonotypes, roughly 6 of which appeared to be cross-reactive for autologous or known escape epitope variants. The assay identified only TCR beta chains and indicated proliferation in response to antigen, without indicating T cell function or cytokine profile.

The EasySep Human CD8+ T Cell Enrichment Kit was used on day 10 to isolate CD8+ T cells from every culture. The source is a male donor with HIV. The chain links TRBV28 with TRBJ2-5; the junction holds 8 bases that match TRBD1. The specimen was uncultured baseline CD8+ T cells from peripheral blood mononuclear cells (PBMCs). The CDR3 reads CASSTRQGRTSGETQYF. The bases read TGTGCCAGCAGCACTAGACAGGGGAGGACCTCCGGAGAGACCCAGTACTTC.